What follows are 7 T cell receptor beta chains derived from one specimen sequenced in a study of T-cell reconstitution after alpha-beta-depleted transplantation in children. A TCRbeta library incorporating unique molecular identifiers was prepared. TCRdb reprocessed the PCR reads via MiXCR and lists one record per CDR3 protein. The table lists some 500,000 distinct CDR3 sequences, 15% to 20% of them singletons, with 2.5% to 4% in the top ten. Material: PBMCs from the stem cell graft donor, obtained from the stem cell graft. These receptors were obtained from a human donor who donated a stem cell graft to a child with acute lymphoblastic leukemia.

In this sample, this clonotype turned up a few times. This rearrangement joins TRBV12-3 or TRBV12-4 to TRBJ2-5, with D maybe TRBD1 (6 bases). Trimming left V 4 bases short and J 9 bases short, with 18 bases between. The CDR3 runs to 14 residues. The CDR3 reads CASSSDSEGRAQYF. For the CDR3, the DNA is TGTGCCAGCAGTTCGGACAGTGAGGGAAGGGCCCAGTACTTC.

The count of this clonotype is one. The chain combines TRBV2 with TRBJ2-3; D remains ambiguous. Germline CDR1 reads SNHLY; CDR2 reads FYNNEI. The CDR3 length is 15 residues. With 7 bases removed from V and 4 bases from J, the gap between germline ends came to 18 bases. The CDR3 nucleotides read TGTGCCAGCATCTCGGTTCCGAGTTGGGCAGATACGCAGTATTTT. Its protein product is CASISVPSWADTQYF.

The J gene is TRBJ2-7, the V gene TRBV6-5, with TRBD2 identical over 9 bases. With V trimmed by 0 bases and J by 5 bases, 5 bases remained unmatched. The CDR3 spans 15 residues. Germline-derived CDR1 and CDR2 are MNHEY and SVGAGI. The CDR3, as DNA: TGTGCCAGCAGTTACTCGAAGGGGACTAGCAACGAGCAGTACTTC. This sequence encodes CASSYSKGTSNEQYF.

The rearrangement links TRBV20-1 to TRBJ1-5; D unresolved. The CDR3 is 14 residues long. V was shortened by 1 base and J by 3 bases, with 10 bases between the two germline ends. Germline lookup yields CDR1 DFQATT and CDR2 SNEGSKA (reference sequence). The CDR3 is CSARAWGDNQPQHF. Here the CDR3 DNA reads TGCAGTGCTAGAGCTTGGGGAGACAATCAGCCCCAGCATTTT.

The chain combines TRBV7-9 with TRBJ1-1; no reliable D call. The length of the CDR3 is 12 residues. Per germline, CDR1 SEHNR and CDR2 FQNEAQ (reference sequence). Trimming took off 0 bases at V and 11 bases at J, with 10 bases between the two ends. CDR3 sequence: CASSLATAGAFF. CDR3 DNA: TGTGCCAGCAGCTTAGCAACAGCGGGGGCTTTCTTT.

This chain links TRBV12-3 or TRBV12-4 with TRBJ2-7; the match to TRBD1 covers 7 bases. V trimming: 6 bases; J trimming: 0 bases; junction bases outside the gene matches: 8. There are 15 residues in the CDR3. The CDR3, as DNA: TGTGCCAGCAGCAAATTGACAGGGAGCTCCTACGAGCAGTACTTC. Translating it yields CASSKLTGSSYEQYF.

A few counts support this clonotype. The V call is TRBV10-2, the J call TRBJ1-5; TRBD1 aligns across 7 bases. This CDR3 contains 14 residues. The germline gives CDR1 WSHSY, CDR2 SAAADI. The V and J ends lost 7 bases and 4 bases, in that order; junction bases with no gene match: 7. CDR3 in amino acids: CASTPAGQNQPQHF. The CDR3 DNA is TGCGCCAGCACCCCCGCGGGACAGAATCAGCCCCAGCATTTT.